This is a list of T cell receptor beta chains from one sample in a study of shared clonotypes between healthy human individuals. The table came from immunoSEQ multiplex PCR; TCRdb's copy has only in-frame clones and leaves some out. The sample yields some 2 million clones, less than 95% seen once. Material: naive CD8+ T cells sorted from blood. The receptors were sampled from a man younger than 30 in good health. Both conserved end residues are part of each CDR3. D genes are given only for firm matches. Clone size is given for some rows only: seen once, a few or many times, or a class if the clone is expanded.

clone_size: NA
d_call: TRBD1
j_call: TRBJ2-4
v_call: TRBV27
cdr3_nt: TGTGCCAGCAGTCCTAGACAGGGGGGGGATAAAAACATTCAGTACTTC
cdr3_aa: CASSPRQGGDKNIQYF

clone_size: NA
d_call: TRBD2
j_call: TRBJ2-3
v_call: TRBV10-1
cdr3_nt: TGCGCCAGCAGTGATGTTAGCGGGACAGATACGCAGTATTTT
cdr3_aa: CASSDVSGTDTQYF

clone_size: NA
d_call: NA
j_call: TRBJ2-5
v_call: TRBV5-5
cdr3_nt: TGTGCCAGCCAGGGGCTACTTTCGTACTTC
cdr3_aa: CASQGLLSYF

clone_size: NA
d_call: TRBD1
j_call: TRBJ1-2
v_call: TRBV6-1
cdr3_nt: TGTGCCACCTACTCAGGGGGCGGTTACTATGGCTACACCTTC
cdr3_aa: CATYSGGGYYGYTF

clone_size: NA
d_call: NA
j_call: TRBJ2-7
v_call: TRBV19
cdr3_nt: TGTGCCAGTAGTCCGTACGAAGGGGACTCACTCGCCGAGCAGTACTTC
cdr3_aa: CASSPYEGDSLAEQYF

clone_size: NA
d_call: TRBD2
j_call: TRBJ2-1
v_call: TRBV4-2
cdr3_nt: TGTGCCAGCAGCCAAGATTCAGCGGGGGAAGTCTATGAGCAGTTCTTC
cdr3_aa: CASSQDSAGEVYEQFF

clone_size: NA
d_call: NA
j_call: TRBJ2-5
v_call: TRBV5-6
cdr3_nt: TGTGCCAGCAGCCCCCCCCAGGTCGGTGTCCAAGAGACCCAGTACTTC
cdr3_aa: CASSPPQVGVQETQYF

clone_size: NA
d_call: NA
j_call: TRBJ2-3
v_call: TRBV28
cdr3_nt: TGTGCCAGCAGTTTCAGGGGTCTAGATACGCAGTATTTT
cdr3_aa: CASSFRGLDTQYF

clone_size: NA
d_call: TRBD1
j_call: TRBJ1-2
v_call: TRBV28
cdr3_nt: TGTGCCAGCAGTTATCCGGGACAGGGAGATAAAGACTATGGCTACACCTTC
cdr3_aa: CASSYPGQGDKDYGYTF

clone_size: NA
d_call: TRBD1
j_call: TRBJ2-5
v_call: TRBV5-4
cdr3_nt: TGTGCCAGCAGCTTGGCCGTAGGGGGCCGGAATGACGAGACCCAGTACTTC
cdr3_aa: CASSLAVGGRNDETQYF

clone_size: NA
d_call: TRBD1
j_call: TRBJ1-1
v_call: TRBV19
cdr3_nt: TGTGCCAGTAGCCGGTCTGCATATAGGGACAGGGACACTGAAGCTTTCTTT
cdr3_aa: CASSRSAYRDRDTEAFF

clone_size: NA
d_call: NA
j_call: TRBJ2-1
v_call: TRBV5-1
cdr3_nt: TGCGCCAGCAGCTTGGTCCCCCGGGACGGTTACAATGAGCAGTTCTTC
cdr3_aa: CASSLVPRDGYNEQFF

clone_size: NA
d_call: NA
j_call: TRBJ1-5
v_call: TRBV4-1
cdr3_nt: TGCGCCAGCAGCCAAGAAAGAGTGGCAGGAGACAATCAGCCCCAGCATTTT
cdr3_aa: CASSQERVAGDNQPQHF

clone_size: NA
d_call: TRBD1
j_call: TRBJ1-5
v_call: TRBV2
cdr3_nt: TGTGCCAGCAGTGCCGGACAGGGTAGCAATCAGCCCCAGCATTTT
cdr3_aa: CASSAGQGSNQPQHF

clone_size: NA
d_call: TRBD2
j_call: TRBJ2-3
v_call: TRBV11-1
cdr3_nt: TGTGCCAGCAGCTTTTTAATGTTTAGCGGGGGCACAGATACGCAGTATTTT
cdr3_aa: CASSFLMFSGGTDTQYF

clone_size: NA
d_call: NA
j_call: TRBJ1-1
v_call: TRBV28
cdr3_nt: TGTGCCAGCAGCCTAGGGACAGAAGCTTTCTTT
cdr3_aa: CASSLGTEAFF

clone_size: NA
d_call: NA
j_call: TRBJ1-2
v_call: TRBV28
cdr3_nt: TGTGCCAGCAGTTTATGGGGCCAGAGTAACTATGGCTACACCTTC
cdr3_aa: CASSLWGQSNYGYTF

clone_size: NA
d_call: TRBD2
j_call: TRBJ2-3
v_call: TRBV29-1
cdr3_nt: TGCAGCGTTGAAGATGGGGAGGGTTCGACAGATACGCAGTATTTT
cdr3_aa: CSVEDGEGSTDTQYF

clone_size: NA
d_call: TRBD1
j_call: TRBJ1-4
v_call: TRBV4-3
cdr3_nt: TGCGCCAGCAGCCAGGACAGGGCGCGAAATGAAAAACTGTTTTTT
cdr3_aa: CASSQDRARNEKLFF

clone_size: NA
d_call: NA
j_call: TRBJ1-1
v_call: TRBV5-8
cdr3_nt: TGTGCCAGCAGCTTTGGACCGTTGAACACTGAAGCTTTCTTT
cdr3_aa: CASSFGPLNTEAFF

clone_size: NA
d_call: NA
j_call: TRBJ2-7
v_call: TRBV9
cdr3_nt: TGTGCCAGCAGCGTAGGGGAGGAGCCCTCAGGGGAGCAGTACTTC
cdr3_aa: CASSVGEEPSGEQYF

clone_size: NA
d_call: TRBD1
j_call: TRBJ2-2
v_call: TRBV29-1
cdr3_nt: TGCAGCGTTGAAGAGGCCGGGACAGCTAACACCGGGGAGCTGTTTTTT
cdr3_aa: CSVEEAGTANTGELFF

clone_size: NA
d_call: NA
j_call: TRBJ1-3
v_call: TRBV11-2
cdr3_nt: TGTGCCAGCAGCTCAATCGAACGCCAACCCCAAAACACCATATATTTT
cdr3_aa: CASSSIERQPQNTIYF

clone_size: NA
d_call: NA
j_call: TRBJ2-7
v_call: TRBV7-2
cdr3_nt: TGTGCCAGCAGCTTTTTCCCTGGGCCGGAAGAGCAGTACTTC
cdr3_aa: CASSFFPGPEEQYF

clone_size: few
d_call: NA
j_call: TRBJ1-1
v_call: TRBV14
cdr3_nt: TGTGCCAGCAGCCCCTGGCCAGGGCCACAAGCTTTCTTT
cdr3_aa: CASSPWPGPQAFF

clone_size: once
d_call: NA
j_call: TRBJ2-7
v_call: TRBV4-1
cdr3_nt: TGCGCCAGCAGCCAAGGGGTGGCCTACGAGCAGTACTTC
cdr3_aa: CASSQGVAYEQYF

clone_size: NA
d_call: NA
j_call: TRBJ1-4
v_call: TRBV6-1
cdr3_nt: TGTGCCAGCGGGCCTCACTTAGCTTTTTTT
cdr3_aa: CASGPHLAFF

clone_size: NA
d_call: NA
j_call: TRBJ2-5
v_call: TRBV19
cdr3_nt: TGTGCCAGTAGTGCCGGGGAGACCCAGTACTTC
cdr3_aa: CASSAGETQYF

clone_size: NA
d_call: NA
j_call: TRBJ2-3
v_call: TRBV5-1
cdr3_nt: TGCGCCAGCAGCTTGGGTCTTTTCGGCCTCCCGGGGGAAGATACGCAGTATTTT
cdr3_aa: CASSLGLFGLPGEDTQYF

clone_size: NA
d_call: NA
j_call: TRBJ1-5
v_call: TRBV28
cdr3_nt: TGTGCCAGCAGTTTCAGCAGCAATCAGCCCCAGCATTTT
cdr3_aa: CASSFSSNQPQHF

clone_size: NA
d_call: NA
j_call: TRBJ1-1
v_call: TRBV6-5
cdr3_nt: TGTGCCAGCAGTTACCACAGTGCGGACACTGAAGCTTTCTTT
cdr3_aa: CASSYHSADTEAFF

clone_size: NA
d_call: TRBD2
j_call: TRBJ2-4
v_call: TRBV19
cdr3_nt: TGTGCCAGTAGTATAGACAGGGAGGGGGCCAAAAACATTCAGTACTTC
cdr3_aa: CASSIDREGAKNIQYF

clone_size: NA
d_call: NA
j_call: TRBJ2-5
v_call: TRBV7-3
cdr3_nt: TGTGCCAGCAGCCTAACCGGGACCCCGGGCGAGACCCAGTACTTC
cdr3_aa: CASSLTGTPGETQYF

clone_size: NA
d_call: TRBD1
j_call: TRBJ2-7
v_call: TRBV7-2
cdr3_nt: TGTGCCAGCACAGGTCCGACAGGGAAGACCTACGAGCAGTACTTC
cdr3_aa: CASTGPTGKTYEQYF

clone_size: NA
d_call: NA
j_call: TRBJ2-1
v_call: TRBV18
cdr3_nt: TGTGCCAGCTCAGACAATGAGCAGTTCTTC
cdr3_aa: CASSDNEQFF